These 4 T cell receptor beta chains share one sample of origin, sequenced in a study of shared clonotypes between healthy human individuals. This table comes from immunoSEQ multiplex PCR, and its TCRdb copy is limited to in-frame clones, with some not included. The table lists 330,000 or so clones, roughly 80% of them singletons. The sample was memory CD4+ T cells sorted from blood. This sample's subset: CD45RA-negative fraction. These receptors all stem from a man aged 25 to 40 in good health.

The CDR3 is CAWKVASYEQYF. The CDR3 DNA reads as TGTGCCTGGAAGGTAGCGAGCTACGAGCAGTACTTC. The genes are TRBV30 and TRBJ2-7, with a weak D call TRBD2 (5 bases). In germline, CDR1 is GTSNPN, CDR2 SVGIG (reference sequence). The germline V and J ends were trimmed by 4 bases and 3 bases, with 10 bases remaining between them. The CDR3 contains 12 residues.

The chain couples TRBV5-1 to TRBJ2-3; D not certain. Trimming cost V 0 bases and J 2 bases, with 10 bases left between them. The CDR3 extends over 15 amino acids. Germline CDR1 is SGHRS and CDR2 is YFSETQ. CDR3 DNA: TGCGCCAGCAGCTTGGACTTCGCCCCCACAGATACGCAGTATTTT. As protein: CASSLDFAPTDTQYF.

This clone appeared once. V and J are TRBV4-1 and TRBJ1-2; unclear D gene. Germline V CDR1 and CDR2: MGHRA, YSYEKL. Deletions cut 5 bases from V and 4 bases from J, with 20 bases between. The CDR3 has 16 residues. Written as DNA, the CDR3 is TGCGCCAGCAGCAAAAACCAGAACCGAAAGACCTATGGCTACACCTTC. Its protein is CASSKNQNRKTYGYTF.

Many counts were recorded for this clone. The rearrangement links TRBV10-3 to TRBJ2-3; 7 bases line up with TRBD1. Germline V lookup: CDR1 ENHRY, CDR2 SYGVKD. The CDR3 length is 14 residues. The V and J ends lost 6 bases and 5 bases, in that order; junction bases with no gene match: 8. The CDR3 DNA sequence: TGTGCCATCAGCCCCACAGGGGCGAGAGATACGCAGTATTTT. Its protein product is CAISPTGARDTQYF.